This TCR beta chain was recovered during a study of early T cells in non-severe SARS-CoV-2 infection. Across the study: Whole-blood bulk RNA, unsorted, was sequenced, and chains were unpaired.

The CDR3 sequence is 14 residues long. Individual cDNA molecules received unique molecular identifiers during library preparation. TCRdb used MiXCR to reprocess the 5' RACE reads, holding one entry per CDR3 protein. The sample has tens of thousands of distinct CDR3 sequences, 13% seen once. The study, taken as a whole, reports: Clonotype matching in VDJdb favored anti-spike CD8 responses and did not capture private and CD4 specificities.

This clonotype was detected many times. Its antigen is currently unknown. Material: whole blood, obtained at baseline. The chain couples TRBV12-2 to TRBJ1-5. TRBV12-2 is deemed a pseudogene. The sequence was obtained from an adult who was a healthcare worker with PCR-confirmed SARS-CoV-2 infection or an uninfected control (not recorded which). DNA for the CDR3: TGTGCAAGTCGCTTGCGGGGAAGCAATCAGCCCCAGCATTTT. This translates into CASRLRGSNQPQHF.